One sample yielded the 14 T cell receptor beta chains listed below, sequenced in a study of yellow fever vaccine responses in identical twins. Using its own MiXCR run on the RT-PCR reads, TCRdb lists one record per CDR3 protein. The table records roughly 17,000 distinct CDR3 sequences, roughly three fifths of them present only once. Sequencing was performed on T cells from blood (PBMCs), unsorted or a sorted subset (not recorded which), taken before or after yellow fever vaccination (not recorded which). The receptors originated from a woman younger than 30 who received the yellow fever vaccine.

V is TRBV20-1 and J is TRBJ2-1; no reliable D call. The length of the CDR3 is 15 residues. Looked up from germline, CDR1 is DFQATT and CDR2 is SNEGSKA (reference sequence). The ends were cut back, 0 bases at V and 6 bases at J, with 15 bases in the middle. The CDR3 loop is CSARDLHYNPNEQFF. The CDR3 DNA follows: TGCAGTGCTAGAGATCTCCACTACAACCCCAATGAGCAGTTCTTC.

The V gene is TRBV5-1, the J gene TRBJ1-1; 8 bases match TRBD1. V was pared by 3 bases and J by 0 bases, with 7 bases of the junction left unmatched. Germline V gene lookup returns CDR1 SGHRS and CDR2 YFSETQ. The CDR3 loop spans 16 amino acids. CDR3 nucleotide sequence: TGCGCCAGCAGCTCAGGACAGGGCGGGATGAACACTGAAGCTTTCTTT. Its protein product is CASSSGQGGMNTEAFF.

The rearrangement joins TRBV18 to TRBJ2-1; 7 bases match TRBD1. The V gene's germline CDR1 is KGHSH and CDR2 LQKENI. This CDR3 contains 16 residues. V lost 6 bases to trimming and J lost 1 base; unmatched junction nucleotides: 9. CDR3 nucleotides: TGTGCCAGCTCGCCGAGCTCGGGACAGTCCTACAATGAGCAGTTCTTC. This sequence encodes CASSPSSGQSYNEQFF.

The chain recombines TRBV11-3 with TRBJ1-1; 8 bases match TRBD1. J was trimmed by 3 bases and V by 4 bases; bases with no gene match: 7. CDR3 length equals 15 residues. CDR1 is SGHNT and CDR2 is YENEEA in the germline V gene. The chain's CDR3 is CASSSSDRGDTEAFF. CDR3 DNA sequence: TGTGCCAGCAGCTCTAGTGACAGGGGAGACACTGAAGCTTTCTTT.

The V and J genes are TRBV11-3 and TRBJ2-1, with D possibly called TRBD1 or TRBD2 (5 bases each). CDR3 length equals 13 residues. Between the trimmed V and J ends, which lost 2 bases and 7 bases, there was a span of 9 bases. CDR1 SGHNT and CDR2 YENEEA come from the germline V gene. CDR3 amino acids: CASSLQGRNEQFF. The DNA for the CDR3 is TGTGCCAGCAGCTTACAGGGACGGAATGAGCAGTTCTTC.

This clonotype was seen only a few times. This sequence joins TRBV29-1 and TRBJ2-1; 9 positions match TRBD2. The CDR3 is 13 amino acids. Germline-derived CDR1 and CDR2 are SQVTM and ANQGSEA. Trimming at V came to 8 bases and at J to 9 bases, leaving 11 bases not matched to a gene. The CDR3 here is CSHMGLAIGEQFF. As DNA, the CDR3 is TGCAGCCACATGGGACTAGCTATTGGTGAGCAGTTCTTC.

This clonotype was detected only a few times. The CDR3 spells CSVEDQWVSSYNEQFF. The CDR3 DNA sequence: TGCAGCGTTGAAGATCAATGGGTGAGCTCCTACAATGAGCAGTTCTTC. The V gene is TRBV29-1, the J gene TRBJ2-1; no firm D call. Germline V CDR1 and CDR2: SQVTM, ANQGSEA. The CDR3 spans 16 residues. Trimming left V 0 bases short and J 0 bases short, with 12 bases between.

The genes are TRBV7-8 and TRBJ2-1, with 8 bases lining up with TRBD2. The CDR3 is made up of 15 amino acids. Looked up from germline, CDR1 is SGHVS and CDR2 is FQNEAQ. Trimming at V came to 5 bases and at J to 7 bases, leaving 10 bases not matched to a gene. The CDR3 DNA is TGTGCCAGCAGCCCCCGGGGGGGGCTGCTGAATGAGCAGTTCTTC. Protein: CASSPRGGLLNEQFF.

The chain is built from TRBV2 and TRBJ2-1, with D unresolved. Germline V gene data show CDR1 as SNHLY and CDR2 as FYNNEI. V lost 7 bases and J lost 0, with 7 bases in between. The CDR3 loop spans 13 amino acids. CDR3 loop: CASNDFSYNEQFF. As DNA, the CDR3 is TGTGCCAGCAACGACTTCTCCTACAATGAGCAGTTCTTC.

The CDR3 here is CSVLLATDTQYF. CDR3 coding DNA: TGCAGCGTCCTACTAGCAACAGATACGCAGTATTTT. The chain combines TRBV29-1 with TRBJ2-3; the D gene is possibly TRBD2 (6 bases). The CDR3 consists of 12 residues. Between the trimmed V and J ends, which lost 6 bases and 3 bases, there was a span of 10 bases. CDR1 and CDR2 from the germline V gene are SQVTM and ANQGSEA.

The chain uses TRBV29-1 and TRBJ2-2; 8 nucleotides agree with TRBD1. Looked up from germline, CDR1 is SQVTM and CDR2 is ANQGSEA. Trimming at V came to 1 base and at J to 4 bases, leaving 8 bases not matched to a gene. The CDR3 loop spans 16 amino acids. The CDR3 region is CSVEGFGTGGTGELFF. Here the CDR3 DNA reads TGCAGCGTTGAAGGGTTCGGGACAGGAGGCACCGGGGAGCTGTTTTTT.

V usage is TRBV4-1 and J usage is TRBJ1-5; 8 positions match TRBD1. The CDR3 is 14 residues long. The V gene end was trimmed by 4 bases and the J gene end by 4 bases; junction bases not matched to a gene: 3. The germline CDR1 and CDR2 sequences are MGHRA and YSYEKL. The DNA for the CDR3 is TGCGCCAGCAGCCCGGACAGGGCTAATCAGCCCCAGCATTTT. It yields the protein CASSPDRANQPQHF.

In DNA form, the CDR3 reads TGTGCCAGCTCACGGCCGGGACAGTATTACGAGCAGTACTTC. Its protein is CASSRPGQYYEQYF. The chain recombines TRBV18 with TRBJ2-7; 7 bases line up with TRBD1. CDR1 and CDR2 (germline): KGHSH, LQKENI. CDR3 length: 14 residues. Trimming removed 4 bases from V and 4 bases from J; junction bases left unmatched: 7.

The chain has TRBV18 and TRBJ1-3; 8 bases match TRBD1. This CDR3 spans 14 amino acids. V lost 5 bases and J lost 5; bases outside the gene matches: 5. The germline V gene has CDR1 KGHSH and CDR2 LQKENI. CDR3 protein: CASSSDRGRNTIYF. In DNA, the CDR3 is TGTGCCAGCTCATCAGACAGGGGAAGAAACACCATATATTTT.